The rows below give T cell receptor beta chains drawn from one sample of a study of shared clonotypes between healthy human individuals. TCRdb's copy holds only in-frame clones and misses some; the assay was immunoSEQ multiplex PCR. The sample holds some 87,000 clones; 68% are singletons and the top ten take approximately 50%. Source material: memory CD8+ T cells sorted from blood. All receptors derive from a man between 25 and 39 years old in good health. Each CDR3 is given with its conserved first and last residue. D genes are given only for firm matches. Rows give clone size only sometimes, using once, few, many, or a class for an expanded clone.

v_call,clone_size,d_call,j_call,cdr3_aa,cdr3_nt
TRBV7-9,.,TRBD1,TRBJ1-2,CASSPKTGGLYGYTF,TGTGCCAGCAGTCCCAAGACAGGGGGCCTCTATGGCTACACCTTC
TRBV6-5,once,.,TRBJ1-1,CASSQYTLNTEAFF,TGTGCCAGCAGCCAGTACACCTTGAACACTGAAGCTTTCTTT
TRBV10-1,.,.,TRBJ1-1,CASKRLSPNTEAFF,TGCGCCAGCAAGAGACTCTCTCCCAACACTGAAGCTTTCTTT
TRBV6-1,few,TRBD2,TRBJ2-5,CASSGTSGTGGETQYF,TGTGCCAGCAGTGGGACTAGCGGGACCGGGGGGGAGACCCAGTACTTC
TRBV19,.,.,TRBJ2-3,CASSMQGPSTDTQYF,TGTGCCAGTAGTATGCAGGGCCCCTCCACAGATACGCAGTATTTT
TRBV10-3,.,.,TRBJ2-7,CAISAGDYEQYF,TGTGCCATCAGTGCGGGGGACTACGAGCAGTACTTC
TRBV29-1,once,.,TRBJ1-2,CSVESTGINYGYTF,TGCAGCGTTGAATCTACGGGGATTAACTATGGCTACACCTTC
TRBV5-1,.,.,TRBJ1-2,CASSSTSGGARDGYTF,TGCGCCAGCAGCAGTACATCCGGAGGGGCCCGAGATGGCTACACCTTC
TRBV6-4,.,.,TRBJ2-3,CASSPTGAKPDTQYF,TGTGCCAGCAGTCCAACCGGGGCGAAACCAGATACGCAGTATTTT
TRBV10-2,.,TRBD1,TRBJ1-1,CASSLWTGDDPSGAFF,TGCGCCAGCAGTCTTTGGACAGGGGACGATCCGTCAGGAGCTTTCTTT
TRBV5-1,.,TRBD1,TRBJ1-1,CASSLDGTGGTEAFF,TGCGCCAGCAGCTTGGATGGGACAGGGGGCACTGAAGCTTTCTTT
TRBV28,.,.,TRBJ2-7,CASSFNSYEQYF,TGTGCCAGCAGTTTCAACTCCTACGAGCAGTACTTC
TRBV9,few,.,TRBJ1-4,CASSATGIAYEKLFF,TGTGCCAGCAGCGCAACCGGGATCGCATATGAAAAACTGTTTTTT